The 9 T cell receptor beta chains below come from one sample, sequenced in a study of T cell responses to AZD1222 COVID-19 vaccine. Sequenced by immunoSEQ multiplex PCR; TCRdb stores in-frame clones only, minus some. The repertoire consists of over 100,000 clones, with roughly 87% occurring once and the leading ten covering approximately 4.7%. The sequencing used peripheral blood, collected on day 0 of AZD1222 vaccination. All receptors derive from an adult in good health.

V usage is TRBV5-1 and J usage is TRBJ2-1; perhaps TRBD1 as D (6 bases). This CDR3 comprises 14 residues. Trimming removed 4 bases from V and 5 bases from J, with 13 bases in between. In germline, CDR1 is SGHRS, CDR2 YFSETQ. CDR3 nucleotides: TGCGCCAGCAGCGCTTCAGGGGTAGACAATGAGCAGTTCTTC. It specifies CASSASGVDNEQFF.

The rearrangement uses TRBV7-2 and TRBJ2-3, with D maybe TRBD2 (6 bases). This CDR3 is built from 17 residues. V lost 6 bases, J lost 7 bases, and 26 bases lay in between. Germline loops: CDR1 SGHTA, CDR2 FQGNSA. CDR3 DNA: TGTGCCAGCAGATTTAGAAGGACGGGACTCCCCGGCAATACGCAGTATTTT. Translated: CASRFRRTGLPGNTQYF.

The chain uses TRBV7-2 and TRBJ2-1; 9 bases align to TRBD1. CDR3 length: 15 amino acids. Germline trimming cut 5 bases from V and 7 bases from J; bases unmatched to any gene: 9. Per germline, CDR1 SGHTA and CDR2 FQGNSA. The CDR3 protein is CASSPRDRERNEQFF. CDR3 DNA sequence: TGTGCCAGCAGCCCCCGGGACAGGGAACGAAATGAGCAGTTCTTC.

This clone was found a few times. The rearrangement uses TRBV7-9 and TRBJ2-3; D perhaps matches TRBD1 (6 bases). Germline CDR1 and CDR2: SEHNR and FQNEAQ (reference sequence). V dropped 5 bases and J dropped 5 bases, with 14 bases sitting between them. This CDR3 spans 14 amino acids. CDR3 coding DNA: TGTGCCAGCAGCCCCCGGGACAACCTAGATACGCAGTATTTT. Encoded protein: CASSPRDNLDTQYF.

The chain combines TRBV29-1 with TRBJ2-3; weak D call: TRBD2 (5 bases). Trimming stripped 4 bases from V and 10 bases from J, with 9 bases between. The CDR3 spans 10 residues. The germline CDR1 and CDR2 sequences are SQVTM and ANQGSEA. The CDR3 DNA follows: TGCAGCGTTGCCCGGGATCCGCAGTATTTT. It is translated as CSVARDPQYF.

The gene calls are TRBV30 and TRBJ2-5; D is ambiguous. The germline V gene has CDR1 GTSNPN and CDR2 SVGIG (reference sequence). V was trimmed by 5 bases and J by 1 base, leaving 8 bases between them. This CDR3 region has 12 residues. The CDR3, as DNA: TGTGCCTGGGGACCATCCCAAGAGACCCAGTACTTC. Encoded protein: CAWGPSQETQYF.

This chain connects TRBV6-6 to TRBJ2-1; D possibly corresponds to TRBD1 (6 bases). Between the trimmed V and J ends, which lost 6 bases and 6 bases, there was a span of 12 bases. The CDR3 runs 13 residues. Germline values: CDR1 MNHNY, CDR2 SVGAGI (reference sequence). CDR3 nucleotides: TGTGCCAGCAGCTCCGACAGGCGCAATGAGCAGTTCTTC. This gives the protein CASSSDRRNEQFF.

The chain couples TRBV7-2 to TRBJ1-2; 8 bases are a match to TRBD1. Germline CDR1 and CDR2: SGHTA and FQGNSA. This CDR3 has 13 residues. Losses at the gene ends were 6 bases for V and 4 bases for J; bases not matched to a gene: 4. The CDR3 sequence: CASSRTGGYGYTF. Written as DNA, the CDR3 is TGTGCCAGCAGTCGTACAGGGGGCTATGGCTACACCTTC.

About this clone itself: In the same sample, other DNA sequences code for this CDR3. The rearrangement links TRBV5-1 to TRBJ2-3; 9 bases fit TRBD1. J gave up 0 bases and V 2 bases, and 1 base lay outside the gene matches. Germline V gene data show CDR1 as SGHRS and CDR2 as YFSETQ. The CDR3 consists of 15 residues. CDR3 region: CASSLGQGSTDTQYF. The CDR3 DNA is TGCGCCAGCAGCTTAGGACAGGGGAGCACAGATACGCAGTATTTT.